The following is a T cell receptor beta chain sequence with its context. The entry originates in a study of T-cell memory formation after mild COVID-19. MiXCR was run by TCRdb on the 5' RACE reads, yielding one entry per CDR3 protein. The table has 400,000 to 500,000 distinct CDR3 sequences, about 24% seen once; the top ten hold 8.5% to 10%. The receptor comes from an adult woman who had mild COVID-19 (a few samples of this study predate the infection). Cell type and time point are not known. The sequencing input was PBMCs or a T cell subset sorted from them (not recorded which).

CDR3 DNA: TGCGCCAGCAGCGTCCGGCTGGTCGGGGTGAACACTGAAGCTTTCTTT. Translating gives CASSVRLVGVNTEAFF. V usage is TRBV5-1 and J usage is TRBJ1-1; unclear D gene. Germline V gene sequence: CDR1 SGHRS, CDR2 YFSETQ. V was trimmed by 4 bases and J by 0 bases, leaving 16 bases between them. This CDR3 contains 16 residues.